Listed below are T cell receptor beta chains from one sample, sequenced in a study of cytomegalovirus exposure and HLA in healthy donors. Assay used: immunoSEQ multiplex PCR; TCRdb lists only in-frame clones, some missing. This repertoire shows about 67,000 clones, 80% to 90% found once; its top ten account for 12%. Sequencing was done on a sample of PBMCs. The receptors were gathered from a woman in her twenties or thirties in good health and CMV-seropositive. Both conserved end residues are part of each CDR3. A D gene is named only where the DNA matches it firmly. The size field is filled for only some rows; it gives once, few, many or a size class.

clone_size	d_call	j_call	v_call	cdr3_aa	cdr3_nt
NA	TRBD2	TRBJ2-1	TRBV2	CASRRGLAGGVLDEQFF	TGTGCCAGCAGAAGGGGCCTAGCGGGAGGGGTTCTGGATGAGCAGTTCTTC
NA	NA	TRBJ2-7	TRBV19	CASSIQGGSYEQYF	TGTGCCAGTAGTATACAGGGGGGCTCCTACGAGCAGTACTTC
NA	TRBD2	TRBJ2-5	TRBV19	CASSKGGSYTGETQYF	TGTGCCAGTAGTAAGGGCGGGAGTTATACGGGAGAGACCCAGTACTTC
NA	NA	TRBJ2-6	TRBV5-1	CASREFSEANVLTF	TGCGCCAGCAGGGAGTTCTCTGAGGCCAACGTCCTGACTTTC
once	TRBD1	TRBJ2-3	TRBV9	CASSVGQGTLSHTQYF	TGTGCCAGCAGCGTTGGACAGGGGACGCTTTCCCATACGCAGTATTTT
NA	NA	TRBJ1-2	TRBV28	CASSLERSAYGYTF	TGTGCCAGCAGTTTAGAGCGGTCGGCCTATGGCTACACCTTC
NA	NA	TRBJ1-1	TRBV6-4	CAGRRATENTEAFF	TGTGCCGGCCGCCGTGCGACTGAGAACACTGAAGCTTTCTTT
NA	NA	TRBJ2-1	TRBV11-2	CASSLYALSSYNEQFF	TGTGCCAGCAGCTTATATGCTTTGAGCTCCTACAATGAGCAGTTCTTC
NA	TRBD1	TRBJ1-4	TRBV6-1	CASSEGRQGEGEKLFF	TGTGCCAGCAGTGAAGGGAGGCAGGGGGAAGGTGAAAAACTGTTTTTT
NA	NA	TRBJ2-6	TRBV2	CASKTESGGANVLTF	TGTGCCAGCAAGACAGAGTCGGGCGGGGCCAACGTCCTGACTTTC
NA	TRBD2	TRBJ2-7	TRBV4-2	CASSQIPQRERVLYEQYF	TGTGCCAGCAGCCAAATTCCCCAGCGGGAGAGGGTCCTCTACGAGCAGTACTTC
NA	TRBD2	TRBJ2-1	TRBV5-1	CASSLGIAGDEQFF	TGCGCCAGCAGCTTGGGAATAGCGGGCGATGAGCAGTTCTTC
NA	NA	TRBJ2-7	TRBV9	CASSARDFDYEQYF	TGTGCCAGCAGCGCCCGGGACTTTGACTACGAGCAGTACTTC
NA	TRBD1	TRBJ1-1	TRBV29-1	CSGGQMNTEAFF	TGCAGCGGGGGACAGATGAACACTGAAGCTTTCTTT
NA	TRBD2	TRBJ2-3	TRBV13	CASSLRTSGNTDTQYF	TGTGCCAGCAGCTTAAGGACTAGCGGGAACACAGATACGCAGTATTTT
NA	TRBD2	TRBJ2-1	TRBV4-2	CASRELAGSGRGEQFF	TGTGCCAGCAGGGAATTAGCCGGTAGCGGGAGGGGTGAGCAGTTCTTC
few	NA	TRBJ2-6	TRBV28	CASARGSGANVLTF	TGTGCCAGTGCACGGGGGTCTGGGGCCAACGTCCTGACTTTC
NA	NA	TRBJ1-3	TRBV28	CASTVATGITNTIYF	TGTGCCAGCACGGTTGCCACAGGGATTACAAACACCATATATTTT
NA	NA	TRBJ1-3	TRBV11-2	CASSRLEQRALRNTIYF	TGTGCCAGCAGTAGGCTTGAACAGCGGGCCCTAAGAAACACCATATATTTT
NA	NA	TRBJ2-3	TRBV5-1	CASSLALGRTDTQYF	TGCGCCAGCAGCTTGGCTCTCGGTCGCACAGATACGCAGTATTTT
NA	NA	TRBJ2-1	TRBV18	CASSPETRGTEQFF	TGTGCCAGCTCACCCGAGACCAGGGGCACTGAGCAGTTCTTC
NA	TRBD1	TRBJ2-7	TRBV2	CASRTSTGSYEQYF	TGTGCCAGCAGGACCTCGACAGGGAGCTACGAGCAGTACTTC
NA	NA	TRBJ2-7	TRBV27	CASSPIPPRKEQYF	TGTGCCAGCAGTCCTATCCCCCCACGCAAGGAGCAGTACTTC
NA	TRBD1	TRBJ2-1	TRBV29-1	CSVTTGGSSYNEQFF	TGCAGCGTCACCACAGGGGGCAGTTCCTACAATGAGCAGTTCTTC
NA	TRBD2	TRBJ2-7	TRBV4-1	CASSPTSGSDEQYF	TGCGCCAGCAGCCCGACTAGCGGGAGCGACGAGCAGTACTTC
NA	TRBD1	TRBJ2-3	TRBV5-1	CASSPGQSVGDTQYF	TGCGCCAGCAGCCCGGGACAGTCCGTCGGAGATACGCAGTATTTT
NA	NA	TRBJ2-5	TRBV21-1	CASSKEGGSPQRVVAQYF	TGTGCCAGCAGCAAAGAGGGAGGGAGCCCCCAACGTGTGGTGGCCCAGTACTTC
NA	NA	TRBJ2-5	TRBV15	CATSRQTSYGQYF	TGTGCCACCAGCAGACAGACTTCCTACGGACAGTACTTC
NA	NA	TRBJ1-3	TRBV23-1	CASSQISQGKENTIYF	TGCGCCAGCAGTCAAATTAGCCAGGGAAAGGAAAACACCATATATTTT
NA	TRBD1	TRBJ2-5	TRBV9	CASSVGTGRGETQYF	TGTGCCAGCAGCGTAGGGACAGGGCGCGGAGAGACCCAGTACTTC
once	NA	TRBJ2-1	TRBV1	CTSSRERVYNEQFF	TGCACCAGCAGCCGGGAGCGGGTCTACAATGAGCAGTTCTTC
NA	TRBD1	TRBJ1-1	TRBV28	CASSLWLRWQGDTEAFF	TGTGCCAGCAGTTTATGGCTTAGGTGGCAGGGGGACACTGAAGCTTTCTTT
NA	TRBD1	TRBJ2-2	TRBV5-1	CASSWDRGQYTGELFF	TGCGCCAGCAGCTGGGACAGGGGGCAATACACCGGGGAGCTGTTTTTT
NA	NA	TRBJ1-6	TRBV9	CASSALRGDPLHF	TGTGCCAGCAGCGCCCTCAGGGGTGATCCCCTCCACTTT
once	TRBD1	TRBJ2-1	TRBV27	CATIASGQRYNEQFF	TGTGCCACCATCGCTTCGGGACAGAGATACAATGAGCAGTTCTTC
NA	TRBD2	TRBJ2-1	TRBV27	CASSTGTSGINEQFF	TGTGCCAGCAGTACCGGGACCAGCGGGATAAATGAGCAGTTCTTC
NA	NA	TRBJ2-7	TRBV7-2	CASSLGPADLSYEQYF	TGTGCCAGCAGCTTAGGGCCAGCGGATCTGTCCTACGAGCAGTACTTC
NA	NA	TRBJ1-1	TRBV10-3	CAISVNGGMSEAFF	TGTGCCATCAGTGTAAACGGCGGTATGTCTGAAGCTTTCTTT
NA	TRBD1	TRBJ1-1	TRBV11-2	CASSLTGKANTEAFF	TGTGCCAGCAGCCTGACAGGGAAAGCAAACACTGAAGCTTTCTTT
NA	NA	TRBJ2-5	TRBV7-2	CASSLLGGGQETQYF	TGTGCCAGCAGCCTTCTCGGGGGAGGCCAAGAGACCCAGTACTTC
NA	NA	TRBJ1-1	TRBV5-1	CASSLGTAGAGEAFF	TGCGCCAGCAGCTTGGGTACGGCAGGGGCTGGTGAAGCTTTCTTT
NA	NA	TRBJ2-7	TRBV19	CASSIVAGRASAYEQYF	TGTGCCAGTAGTATAGTGGCCGGCAGGGCATCCGCCTACGAGCAGTACTTC
NA	TRBD1	TRBJ1-1	TRBV4-1	CASSQEGAGGPLYTEAFF	TGCGCCAGCAGCCAAGAAGGGGCAGGGGGGCCCTTGTACACTGAAGCTTTCTTT
once	TRBD2	TRBJ2-1	TRBV30	CAWSVAGVLGNEQFF	TGTGCCTGGAGCGTAGCGGGAGTATTGGGTAATGAGCAGTTCTTC
NA	TRBD1	TRBJ2-7	TRBV7-3	CASSLPYRGLKTYEQYF	TGTGCCAGCAGCTTACCGTACAGGGGGCTGAAAACCTACGAGCAGTACTTC
NA	NA	TRBJ2-7	TRBV28	CASSLPARGPYEQYF	TGTGCCAGCAGTTTACCTGCCAGGGGTCCCTACGAGCAGTACTTC
NA	TRBD1	TRBJ1-2	TRBV4-1	CASSQERQGYGYTF	TGCGCCAGCAGCCAAGAACGACAGGGTTACGGCTACACCTTC
NA	NA	TRBJ2-7	TRBV28	CASSLGLPYEQYF	TGTGCCAGCAGTTTGGGACTTCCCTACGAGCAGTACTTC
NA	NA	TRBJ2-7	TRBV6-5	CASSYWFSGHYEQYF	TGTGCCAGCAGTTACTGGTTTAGCGGACACTACGAGCAGTACTTC
NA	TRBD1	TRBJ1-3	TRBV7-8	CASSLDRFSGNTIYF	TGTGCCAGCAGCCTGGACAGGTTCTCTGGAAACACCATATATTTT
NA	TRBD1	TRBJ1-5	TRBV10-3	CAISRDREDQPQHF	TGTGCCATAAGCCGGGACAGGGAGGATCAGCCCCAGCATTTT
NA	TRBD1	TRBJ1-1	TRBV25-1	CASSAPTGGNTEAFF	TGTGCCAGCAGTGCCCCGACAGGGGGGAACACTGAAGCTTTCTTT